These 2 T cell receptor beta chains came from one sample sequenced in a study of blood T cells in healthy people across ages. A second PCR of 7 to 11 cycles used a sample-barcoded 5' primer and a J-beta primer mix. MiXCR, applied by TCRdb to the 5' RACE reads, yields one record per CDR3 protein. The sample has 1,500,000 or so distinct CDR3 sequences, approximately 43% seen once. Sequencing was done on a sample of blood. These receptors all stem from a woman aged 18 to 35 in good health.

Comment on this clonotype: Germline and junction disagree at one end, which may indicate a read error. J is TRBJ1-6 and V is TRBV20-1; 10 bases are shared with TRBD1. Germline V lookup: CDR1 DFQATT, CDR2 SNEGSKA (reference sequence). The CDR3 is made up of 15 amino acids. The CDR3 loop is CSTRVDRGFGSPLHF. CDR3 nucleotides: TGCAGTACTAGAGTGGACAGGGGGTTCGGATCACCCCTCCACTTT.

On this clonotype: One end of the junction fails to match germline, which may point to a read error. This chain connects TRBV20-1 to TRBJ2-3; 11 bases line up with TRBD2. Germline assignment: CDR1 DFQATT and CDR2 SNEGSKA (reference sequence). The CDR3 consists of 16 residues. DNA of the CDR3: TGCGGTGCCAACCGCCGACTAGCGGGGATCACAGATACGCAGTATTTT. This gives the protein CGANRRLAGITDTQYF.